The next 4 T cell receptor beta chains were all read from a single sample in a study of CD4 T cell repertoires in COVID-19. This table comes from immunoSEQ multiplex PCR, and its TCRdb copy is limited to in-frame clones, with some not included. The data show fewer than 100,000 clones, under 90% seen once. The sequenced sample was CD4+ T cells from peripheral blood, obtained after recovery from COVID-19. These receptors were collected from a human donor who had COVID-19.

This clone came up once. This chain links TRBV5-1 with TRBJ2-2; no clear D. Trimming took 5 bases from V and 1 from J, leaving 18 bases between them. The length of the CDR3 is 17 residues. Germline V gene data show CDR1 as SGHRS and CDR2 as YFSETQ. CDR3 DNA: TGCGCCAGCAGATTAAACCCCGGGCCGTTGAACACCGGGGAGCTGTTTTTT. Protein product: CASRLNPGPLNTGELFF.

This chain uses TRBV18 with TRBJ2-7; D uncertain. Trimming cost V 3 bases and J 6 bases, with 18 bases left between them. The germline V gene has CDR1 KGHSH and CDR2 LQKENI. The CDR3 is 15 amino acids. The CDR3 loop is CASSPEGPNLSEQYF. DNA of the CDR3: TGTGCCAGCTCACCGGAAGGTCCTAATCTCTCCGAGCAGTACTTC.

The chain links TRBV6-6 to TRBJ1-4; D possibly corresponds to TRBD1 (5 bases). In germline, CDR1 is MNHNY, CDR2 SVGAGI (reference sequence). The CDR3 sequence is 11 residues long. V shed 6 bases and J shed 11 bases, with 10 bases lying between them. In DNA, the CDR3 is TGTGCCAGCAGGGACACCTTCAAACTGTTTTTT. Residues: CASRDTFKLFF.

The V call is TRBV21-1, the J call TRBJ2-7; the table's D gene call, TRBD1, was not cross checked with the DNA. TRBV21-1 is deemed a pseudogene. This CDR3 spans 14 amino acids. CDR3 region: CASSRGRLRYEQYF. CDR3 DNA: TGTGCCAGCAGTAGGGGGCGTCTTCGATACGAGCAGTACTTC.